The clone carrying this T cell receptor beta chain was observed a few times. Its antigen is currently unknown. The junction differs from germline at one of its ends, possibly a read error. This entry comes from a study of T cell responses to AZD1222 COVID-19 vaccine. Broader study findings: Samples come after the peak T cell response, not at day 14. Donors were chiefly white British, with a greater number of females, and clonal diversity was perhaps underestimated.

Second doses that came at about 4 or about 12 weeks were put together. Clones were sequenced by immunoSEQ multiplex PCR, and TCRdb holds only the in-frame ones, with some missing. The repertoire holds roughly 100,000 clones, with less than 85% as singletons. This CDR3 comprises 15 residues. Per the germline V gene, CDR1 is MNHEY and CDR2 is SVGAGI. The chain links TRBV6-5 to TRBJ2-7; D not resolved. This TCR was recovered from an adult who received the AZD1222 COVID-19 vaccine. Source: peripheral blood, taken 28 days after the second AZD1222 dose. DNA for the CDR3: TGTGCCAGCAGCCCCTACCTACGAGGAAATTCCATTCAGGTTTTC. This encodes CASSPYLRGNSIQVF.